The 20 T cell receptor beta chains listed next were all sequenced from one sample in a study of Ad26.COV2.S vaccination and SARS-CoV-2 variants. Clones were read by immunoSEQ multiplex PCR, and TCRdb kept only the in-frame ones, dropping some. The table includes hundreds of thousands of clones, under 90% detected once. The treatment was: about 20 received Ad26.COV2.S at low or high dose, single or two shots; 5 received placebo; per-sample allocation not given. Sampling was done on day 63 after the first vaccine or placebo injection. The source was peripheral blood, collected in a trial of Ad26.COV2.S vaccine versus placebo. These receptors were taken from a person between 18 and 65 years old who received the Ad26.COV2.S COVID-19 vaccine or a placebo.

The rearrangement links TRBV2 to TRBJ1-2; D ambiguous. Germline V gives CDR1 SNHLY, CDR2 FYNNEI. The V end lost 3 bases, the J end lost 6 bases, and 11 bases lay between the germline ends. CDR3 size: 13 residues. CDR3 sequence: CASSDEGWDGYTF. As DNA, the CDR3 is TGTGCCAGCAGTGACGAGGGATGGGATGGCTACACCTTC.

V usage is TRBV30 and J usage is TRBJ2-2; 9 bases are shared with TRBD2. The CDR3 consists of 13 residues. Germline-derived CDR1 and CDR2 are GTSNPN and SVGIG (reference sequence). The CDR3 nucleotides are TGTGCTTCCGTTAGCGGGAGTACCGGGGAGCTGTTTTTT. Translation gives CASVSGSTGELFF.

This rearrangement joins TRBV5-1 to TRBJ2-3; 8 bases line up with TRBD1. Germline values: CDR1 SGHRS, CDR2 YFSETQ. Trimming removed 4 bases from V and 1 base from J; junction bases left unmatched: 5. This CDR3 is built from 15 residues. The CDR3 here is CASSPGTGRTDTQYF. CDR3 sequence (DNA): TGCGCCAGCAGCCCCGGGACAGGACGCACAGATACGCAGTATTTT.

The rearrangement joins TRBV5-4 to TRBJ2-5; no definite D call. The length of the CDR3 is 16 residues. Per the germline V gene, CDR1 is SGHNT and CDR2 is YYREEE (reference sequence). V lost 0 bases, J lost 5 bases, and 17 bases lay in between. The CDR3 coding sequence is TGTGCCAGCAGCTTGGCCTTGGGGTCCGGTGGGGAGACCCAGTACTTC. Translation: CASSLALGSGGETQYF.

This chain uses TRBV10-3 with TRBJ1-3, with D unresolved. This CDR3 comprises 12 residues. Per the germline V gene, CDR1 is ENHRY and CDR2 is SYGVKD. Deletions cut 4 bases from V and 9 bases from J, with 10 bases between. CDR3 nucleotide sequence: TGTGCCATCAGTGCCTATGTGACCACCATATATTTT. Protein sequence: CAISAYVTTIYF.

V usage is TRBV18 and J usage is TRBJ2-7, with D possibly TRBD2 on 5 matching bases. The CDR3 extends over 11 amino acids. In germline, CDR1 is KGHSH, CDR2 LQKENI. Trimming cost V 4 bases and J 5 bases, with 6 bases left between them. The CDR3: CASSRGNEQYF. The CDR3 DNA follows: TGTGCCAGCTCACGAGGGAACGAGCAGTACTTC.

This clone occurred a few times. The chain combines TRBV2 with TRBJ1-3; 9 nucleotides line up with TRBD1. This CDR3 is 16 amino acids long. V dropped 1 base and J dropped 5; count of bases not matched to a gene: 6. Germline lookup yields CDR1 SNHLY and CDR2 FYNNEI. CDR3 bases: TGTGCCAGCAGTGAAGAGGGGACAGGGCGGCGAAACACCATATATTTT. Protein sequence: CASSEEGTGRRNTIYF.

The J gene is TRBJ2-7, the V gene TRBV7-2, with TRBD2 matching 10 bases. The CDR3 is made up of 16 amino acids. Looked up from germline, CDR1 is SGHTA and CDR2 is FQGNSA. Trimming removed 2 bases from V and 0 bases from J; junction bases left unmatched: 4. The CDR3: CASSLTSGTASYEQYF. The CDR3 coding sequence is TGTGCCAGCAGCTTAACTAGCGGGACCGCCTCCTACGAGCAGTACTTC.

V and J are TRBV11-2 and TRBJ1-3; 7 bases are shared with TRBD1. CDR3 length: 13 amino acids. With 10 bases clipped from V and 8 bases from J, the junction kept 11 bases outside the gene matches. CDR1 and CDR2 from the germline V gene are SGHAT and FQNNGV. CDR3 region: CATRQGGFDTIYF. The DNA for the CDR3 is TGTGCCACCCGACAGGGCGGTTTTGACACCATATATTTT. Drawing the rest from reference TRBV11-2 and TRBJ1-3, the complete variable domain is EAGVAQSPRYKIIEKRQSVAFWCNPISGHATLYWYQQILGQGPKLLIQFQNNGVVDDSQLPKDRFSAERLKGVDSTLKIQPAKLEDSAVYLCATRQGGFDTIYFGEGSWLTVV.

The rearrangement uses TRBV27 and TRBJ1-1; no definite D call. The CDR3 loop spans 15 amino acids. V lost 1 base to trimming and J lost 5 bases, with 14 bases between them. CDR1 is MNHEY, CDR2 SMNVEV, per germline (reference sequence). The CDR3 reads CASSLLGGIGTEAFF. In DNA, the CDR3 is TGTGCCAGCAGTTTATTAGGAGGGATTGGGACTGAAGCTTTCTTT.

The V and J genes are TRBV18 and TRBJ2-1; D is undetermined. The CDR3 has 12 amino acids. With 6 bases removed from V and 3 bases from J, the gap between germline ends came to 6 bases. The germline V gene encodes CDR1 KGHSH and CDR2 LQKENI. The CDR3 here is CASSPNYNEQFF. In DNA, the CDR3 is TGTGCCAGCTCGCCCAACTACAATGAGCAGTTCTTC. Based on the CDR3 plus reference TRBV18 and TRBJ2-1, the full variable domain is NAGVMQNPRHLVRRRGQEARLRCSPMKGHSHVYWYRQLPEEGLKFMVYLQKENIIDESGMPKERFSAEFPKEGPSILRIQQVVRGDSAAYFCASSPNYNEQFFGPGTRLTVL.

V usage is TRBV4-3 and J usage is TRBJ2-7; 9 bases match TRBD1. CDR1 LGHNA and CDR2 YSLEER come from the germline V gene. The length of the CDR3 is 16 residues. With 1 base clipped from V and 0 bases from J, the junction kept 4 bases outside the gene matches. CDR3 DNA sequence: TGCGCCAGCAGCCAAGGCCTGACAGGGGGCTCCTACGAGCAGTACTTC. Amino acid sequence: CASSQGLTGGSYEQYF.

The chain has TRBV5-8 and TRBJ1-5; D is unresolved. The CDR3 sequence is 15 residues long. Germline V gene sequence: CDR1 SGHTS, CDR2 YDEGEE. Trimming pared 4 bases from V and 0 bases from J, leaving 11 bases between. The CDR3 loop is CASSPGDFSNQPQHF. CDR3 coding DNA: TGTGCCAGCAGCCCGGGAGATTTTAGCAATCAGCCCCAGCATTTT.

This rearrangement joins TRBV13 to TRBJ1-2; no definite D call. V was clipped by 5 bases and J by 0 bases, with 16 bases between them. CDR1 is PRHDT and CDR2 is FYEKMQ in the germline V gene (reference sequence). There are 16 residues in the CDR3. The CDR3 region has the DNA TGTGCCAGCAGCCGACGTCGGGGAAGGGCTAACTATGGCTACACCTTC. Protein product: CASSRRRGRANYGYTF.

The rearrangement uses TRBV27 and TRBJ2-3, with 9 positions matching TRBD2. The CDR3 is 15 amino acids. The J segment lost 9 bases and the V segment lost 2 bases, leaving 9 bases of the junction unmatched. Looked up from germline, CDR1 is MNHEY and CDR2 is SMNVEV (reference sequence). Written as DNA, the CDR3 is TGTGCCAGCAGTTTAAGAGGCGGGGGGGCCCCAACGCAGTATTTT. Translating it yields CASSLRGGGAPTQYF.

The V call is TRBV6-5, the J call TRBJ1-4; D remains ambiguous. The germline gives CDR1 MNHEY, CDR2 SVGAGI. V lost 4 bases, J lost 5 bases, and 14 bases lay in between. The CDR3 totals 15 residues. As DNA, the CDR3 is TGTGCCAGCAGTTCCCATCTAAAGCGGAATGAAAAACTGTTTTTT. Protein product: CASSSHLKRNEKLFF.

The rearrangement links TRBV14 to TRBJ2-1; 9 bases fit TRBD2. This CDR3 contains 15 residues. V lost 1 base, J lost 6 bases, and 4 bases stayed unmatched. Germline CDR1 reads SGHDN; CDR2 reads FVKESK. This CDR3 reads CASSQVVSGSNEQFF. CDR3 nucleotide sequence: TGTGCCAGCAGCCAAGTAGTTAGCGGGAGCAATGAGCAGTTCTTC.

The J gene is TRBJ2-7, the V gene TRBV15, with D perhaps TRBD1 or TRBD2 (6 bases each). This CDR3 has 18 amino acids. The germline CDR1 and CDR2 sequences are LNHNV and YYDKDF (reference sequence). V shed 3 bases and J shed 4 bases, with 25 bases lying between them. This chain's CDR3 is CATSRGARGASMGYEQYF. The CDR3 bases are TGTGCCACCAGCAGGGGAGCGAGGGGGGCCTCCATGGGATACGAGCAGTACTTC. The whole variable domain, remainder taken from reference TRBV15 and TRBJ2-7, is DAMVIQNPRYQVTQFGKPVTLSCSQTLNHNVMYWYQQKSSQAPKLLFHYYDKDFNNEADTPDNFQSRRPNTSFCFLDIRSPGLGDTAMYLCATSRGARGASMGYEQYFGPGTRLTVT.

This clone was seen once. V is TRBV3-1 (or the pseudogene TRBV3-2) and J is TRBJ1-6; D is unclear. CDR1 and CDR2 from the germline V gene are LGHDT and YNNKEL (reference sequence). V dropped 4 bases and J dropped 9 bases, with 10 bases sitting between them. The CDR3 consists of 13 residues. In nucleotides, the CDR3 is TGTGCCAGCAGCCCCCCGGGCGTTTCACCCCTCCACTTT. Translation gives CASSPPGVSPLHF.

This clone was found once. The chain joins TRBV28 to TRBJ1-2; D might be TRBD1 (5 bases). Trimming pared 6 bases from V and 1 base from J, leaving 15 bases between. Germline CDR1 reads MDHEN; CDR2 reads SYDVKM. This CDR3 comprises 15 residues. The CDR3 reads CASSLPGTLNYGYTF. The CDR3, as DNA: TGTGCCAGCAGCCTTCCCGGGACCCTTAACTATGGCTACACCTTC.